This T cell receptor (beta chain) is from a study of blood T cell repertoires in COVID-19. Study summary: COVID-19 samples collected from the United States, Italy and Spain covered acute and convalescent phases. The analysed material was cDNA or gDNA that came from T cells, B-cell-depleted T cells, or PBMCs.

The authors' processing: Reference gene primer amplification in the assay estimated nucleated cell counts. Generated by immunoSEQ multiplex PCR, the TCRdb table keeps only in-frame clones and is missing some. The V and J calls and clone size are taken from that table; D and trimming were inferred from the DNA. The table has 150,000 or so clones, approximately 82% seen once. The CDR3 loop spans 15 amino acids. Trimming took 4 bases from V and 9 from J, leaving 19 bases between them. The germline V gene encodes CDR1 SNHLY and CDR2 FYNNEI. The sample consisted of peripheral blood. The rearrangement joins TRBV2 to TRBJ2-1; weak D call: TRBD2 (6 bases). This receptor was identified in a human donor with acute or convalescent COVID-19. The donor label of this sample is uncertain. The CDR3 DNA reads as TGTGCCAGCAGTGTTATCTACGATAGCGGAGGTGAGCAGTTCTTC. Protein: CASSVIYDSGGEQFF.